The rows below give T cell receptor beta chains drawn from one sample of a study of blood T cell repertoires in COVID-19. The data were produced by immunoSEQ multiplex PCR, yet TCRdb's version contains in-frame clones alone and is incomplete. The sample records almost 100,000 clones, around 86% being singletons. Material for sequencing was peripheral blood. The receptors were sampled from a man in his forties or fifties with acute or convalescent COVID-19. The CDR3 runs from the conserved cysteine through the conserved F or W. The order of the fields is D gene, clone size, J gene, V gene, CDR3 DNA, CDR3 protein. D genes are given only for firm matches. For some rows the clone size is stated as once, few or many, or as a class when expanded; others skip it.

D: -; size: -; J: TRBJ1-5; V: TRBV5-5; DNA: TGTGCCAGCAGCTTGGGGCAGGAATTAAATCAGCCCCAGCATTTT; CDR3: CASSLGQELNQPQHF
D: TRBD1; size: -; J: TRBJ1-1; V: TRBV27; DNA: TGTGCCAGCAGTCCACTCACAGGGGAGATGAACACTGAAGCTTTCTTT; CDR3: CASSPLTGEMNTEAFF
D: -; size: -; J: TRBJ1-2; V: TRBV10-3; DNA: TGTGCCATCAGTGCAGGGGTAAACTATGGCTACACCTTC; CDR3: CAISAGVNYGYTF
D: -; size: -; J: TRBJ2-3; V: TRBV6-4; DNA: TGTGCCAGCAGTGATCACACAGATACGCAGTATTTT; CDR3: CASSDHTDTQYF
D: TRBD2; size: -; J: TRBJ2-2; V: TRBV2; DNA: TGTGCCAGCAGAGTGACTAGCGGGGACGCGAACACCGGGGAGCTGTTTTTT; CDR3: CASRVTSGDANTGELFF
D: -; size: -; J: TRBJ2-1; V: TRBV19; DNA: TGTGCCAGTAGTCCACTATCGAATGAGCAGTTCTTC; CDR3: CASSPLSNEQFF
D: -; size: -; J: TRBJ1-6; V: TRBV5-1; DNA: TGCGCCAGCAGAAAACAGAATTCACCCCTCCACTTT; CDR3: CASRKQNSPLHF
D: -; size: -; J: TRBJ2-1; V: TRBV3-1/TRBV3-2; DNA: TGTGCCAGCAGCCAAGATAACGGCAATGAGCAGTTCTTC; CDR3: CASSQDNGNEQFF
D: TRBD1; size: -; J: TRBJ2-5; V: TRBV5-4; DNA: TGTGCCAGCAGCTTGTCGGGACAGGTTGGGGAGACCCAGTACTTC; CDR3: CASSLSGQVGETQYF
D: -; size: -; J: TRBJ2-5; V: TRBV5-5; DNA: TGTGCCAGCAGCTTGGCCCCGCGGGAGACCCAGTACTTC; CDR3: CASSLAPRETQYF
D: -; size: -; J: TRBJ1-3; V: TRBV19; DNA: TGTGCCAGTAGTCTTGGCAAGGGGCCTTTGTATTTT; CDR3: CASSLGKGPLYF
D: -; size: -; J: TRBJ2-3; V: TRBV4-1; DNA: TGCGCCAGCAGCCAGCCCGGGAGAAGAGCACCAGATACGCAGTATTTT; CDR3: CASSQPGRRAPDTQYF
D: -; size: -; J: TRBJ1-2; V: TRBV10-3; DNA: TGTGCCGCCGGAATGAGGGCCTATGGCTACACCTTC; CDR3: CAAGMRAYGYTF
D: -; size: few; J: TRBJ2-6; V: TRBV6-1; DNA: TGTGCCAGCAGTGAACTCGCAGGGTCCCACTCTGGGGCCAACGTCCTGACTTTC; CDR3: CASSELAGSHSGANVLTF
D: -; size: -; J: TRBJ2-3; V: TRBV5-4; DNA: TGTGCCAGCAGCTTGCAGAGCGGCGGCATAGATACGCAGTATTTT; CDR3: CASSLQSGGIDTQYF
D: -; size: once; J: TRBJ1-3; V: TRBV5-1; DNA: TGCGCCAGCAGCTTGGTGGCAGGGGCTGGAAACACCATATATTTT; CDR3: CASSLVAGAGNTIYF
D: -; size: -; J: TRBJ1-5; V: TRBV19; DNA: TGTGCCAGTACCCTGGAGGGGTCTTCGGGCAATCAGCCCCAGCATTTT; CDR3: CASTLEGSSGNQPQHF
D: TRBD2; size: -; J: TRBJ2-3; V: TRBV7-3; DNA: TGTGCCAGCAGCTTCCTAGCGGGAGTCACAGATACGCAGTATTTT; CDR3: CASSFLAGVTDTQYF
D: -; size: -; J: TRBJ2-5; V: TRBV11-2; DNA: TGTGCCAGCAGCTTAGGAAGGGGCAGAGAAGAGACCCAGTACTTC; CDR3: CASSLGRGREETQYF
D: TRBD1; size: -; J: TRBJ1-1; V: TRBV10-3; DNA: TGTGCCATCAGTGATACCTGGGACAGTGAAGCTTTCTTT; CDR3: CAISDTWDSEAFF
D: TRBD1; size: -; J: TRBJ1-6; V: TRBV6-5; DNA: TGTGCCAGCAGTTATACAGGGGATAATTCACCCCTCCACTTT; CDR3: CASSYTGDNSPLHF
D: -; size: once; J: TRBJ2-6; V: TRBV6-4; DNA: TGTGCCAGCAGAGGTTTATCAGGGGCTGGGGCCAACGTCCTGACTTTC; CDR3: CASRGLSGAGANVLTF
D: -; size: -; J: TRBJ2-7; V: TRBV6-2/TRBV6-3; DNA: TGTGCCAGCAGTTCCAGGGCCTACGAGCAGTACTTC; CDR3: CASSSRAYEQYF
D: TRBD1; size: -; J: TRBJ1-1; V: TRBV29-1; DNA: TGCAGCACGGGGACAGAGAACACTGAAGCTTTCTTT; CDR3: CSTGTENTEAFF
D: -; size: -; J: TRBJ1-4; V: TRBV19; DNA: TGTGCCAGTAGTAAAGGGGCTTATGAAAAACTGTTTTTT; CDR3: CASSKGAYEKLFF
D: TRBD2; size: -; J: TRBJ2-7; V: TRBV5-1; DNA: TGCGCCAGCAGCCCCAGGAGCGGGGAAATTTACGAGCAGTACTTC; CDR3: CASSPRSGEIYEQYF
D: TRBD2; size: few; J: TRBJ2-3; V: TRBV29-1; DNA: TGCAGCGTTCCCTCAGGACTAGCGGGAGCGGCGCAGTATTTT; CDR3: CSVPSGLAGAAQYF
D: -; size: -; J: TRBJ1-4; V: TRBV15; DNA: TGTGCCACCAGCGGACGATCAGGGGTCCAGAATGAAAAACTGTTTTTT; CDR3: CATSGRSGVQNEKLFF
D: -; size: -; J: TRBJ2-7; V: TRBV29-1; DNA: TGCAGCGTTGAGGAGGGAGGCGTTTCCTACGAGCAGTACTTC; CDR3: CSVEEGGVSYEQYF
D: TRBD1; size: few; J: TRBJ1-2; V: TRBV5-1; DNA: TGCGCCAGCAGCTACGGGACAGGCGTTAACTATGGCTACACCTTC; CDR3: CASSYGTGVNYGYTF
D: -; size: -; J: TRBJ2-3; V: TRBV5-4; DNA: TGTGCCAGCAGCAAACCGACAGGTAGCACAGATACGCAGTATTTT; CDR3: CASSKPTGSTDTQYF
D: -; size: -; J: TRBJ1-4; V: TRBV27; DNA: TGTGCCAGCCGGGGGAGTGGTGCTGAAAAACTGTTTTTT; CDR3: CASRGSGAEKLFF
D: -; size: -; J: TRBJ1-6; V: TRBV7-3; DNA: TGTGCCAGCAGCTTAGACAGCTCCTATAATTCACCCCTCCACTTT; CDR3: CASSLDSSYNSPLHF
D: -; size: few; J: TRBJ1-5; V: TRBV5-5; DNA: TGTGCCAGCAGCTCCCCGGGGAATCAGCCCCAGCATTTT; CDR3: CASSSPGNQPQHF
D: TRBD1; size: -; J: TRBJ1-1; V: TRBV28; DNA: TGTGCCAGCAGTTTTACTAGGGGTTCGAGTGGACAGGGGCGCTTGAACACTGAAGCTTTCTTT; CDR3: CASSFTRGSSGQGRLNTEAFF
D: TRBD2; size: -; J: TRBJ2-1; V: TRBV11-2; DNA: TGTGCCAGCAGCTTAGACTACAGCGGGGGTGAGCAGTTCTTC; CDR3: CASSLDYSGGEQFF
D: TRBD2; size: -; J: TRBJ2-7; V: TRBV3-1/TRBV3-2; DNA: TGTGCCAGCAGCGAACTAGCGGGGGCCTCCTACGAGCAGTACTTC; CDR3: CASSELAGASYEQYF
D: TRBD1; size: -; J: TRBJ2-1; V: TRBV7-3; DNA: TGTGCCAGCAGCTTAACGACAGGGAGTTCCTACAATGAGCAGTTCTTC; CDR3: CASSLTTGSSYNEQFF
D: -; size: -; J: TRBJ1-1; V: TRBV5-6; DNA: TGTGCCAGCAGCTACAATACAGGGTGGGACACTGAAGCTTTCTTT; CDR3: CASSYNTGWDTEAFF
D: TRBD1; size: -; J: TRBJ1-6; V: TRBV11-3; DNA: TGTGCCAGCAGCGTCGGGACAGGAAATTCACCCCTCCACTTT; CDR3: CASSVGTGNSPLHF
D: TRBD1; size: -; J: TRBJ2-5; V: TRBV3-1/TRBV3-2; DNA: TGTGCCAGCAGCCAAGCAGGGGGCCGAGAGACCCAGTACTTC; CDR3: CASSQAGGRETQYF
D: -; size: once; J: TRBJ1-2; V: TRBV6-5; DNA: TGTGCCAGCAGTTACGGCCAGTCCTGGGGCTACACCTTC; CDR3: CASSYGQSWGYTF
D: TRBD2; size: -; J: TRBJ2-1; V: TRBV19; DNA: TGTGCCAGTAGTATCCGCGTCTTCCGGGCGGGAGGTAACTCCTACAATGAGCAGTTCTTC; CDR3: CASSIRVFRAGGNSYNEQFF
D: TRBD1; size: -; J: TRBJ2-2; V: TRBV23-1; DNA: TGCGCCAGCAGGGGGGACAGGGGGTTCACCGGGGAGCTGTTTTTT; CDR3: CASRGDRGFTGELFF
D: -; size: -; J: TRBJ2-2; V: TRBV6-5; DNA: TGTGCCAGCAGGAACCTCAGGGTTCCCGGGGAGCTGTTTTTT; CDR3: CASRNLRVPGELFF
D: -; size: -; J: TRBJ1-2; V: TRBV6-5; DNA: TGTGCCAGCAGCCCGGGGGGCGGCTATGGCTACACCTTC; CDR3: CASSPGGGYGYTF
D: -; size: -; J: TRBJ2-7; V: TRBV5-1; DNA: TGCGCCAGCAGCTTGGTAGCCCCAAGCTCCTACGAGCAGTACTTC; CDR3: CASSLVAPSSYEQYF
D: TRBD2; size: once; J: TRBJ2-2; V: TRBV9; DNA: TGTGCCAGCAGCGGCCCAGCGGGAGGGATCACCGGGGAGCTGTTTTTT; CDR3: CASSGPAGGITGELFF